These T cell receptor beta chains were read from a single sample in a study of cytomegalovirus exposure and HLA in healthy donors. Using immunoSEQ multiplex PCR, the repertoire was profiled, and TCRdb retains in-frame clones only, with some absent. The table lists around 81,000 clones, about two thirds of them singletons. Sample: PBMCs. Receptors were obtained from a man under 40 in good health and CMV-seropositive. Each CDR3 is given with its conserved first and last residue. The D gene is left open where the match is weak. A clone size is listed for some rows: how often the clone was seen (once, few, many), or a class if it is expanded.

cdr3_aa: CASSLSDRYNEQFF
cdr3_nt: TGTGCCAGCAGTTTATCCGACAGGTACAATGAGCAGTTCTTC
cdr3_length: 14
j_call: TRBJ2-1
clone_size: NA
d_call: NA
v_call: TRBV28

cdr3_aa: CASSSGTSGRRETQYF
cdr3_nt: TGTGCCAGCAGCTCCGGGACTAGCGGGAGGAGGGAGACCCAGTACTTC
cdr3_length: 16
j_call: TRBJ2-5
clone_size: NA
d_call: TRBD2
v_call: TRBV7-2

cdr3_aa: CASSSGRVGLETQYF
cdr3_nt: TGTGCCAGCAGCTCAGGCCGAGTTGGGCTTGAGACCCAGTACTTC
cdr3_length: 15
j_call: TRBJ2-5
clone_size: NA
d_call: NA
v_call: TRBV7-6

cdr3_aa: CSVDLVYNEQFF
cdr3_nt: TGCAGCGTTGACTTAGTATACAATGAGCAGTTCTTC
cdr3_length: 12
j_call: TRBJ2-1
clone_size: few
d_call: NA
v_call: TRBV29-1

cdr3_aa: CASSRDLGTGTAYEQYF
cdr3_nt: TGTGCCAGCAGTAGGGATTTGGGAACTGGGACAGCTTACGAGCAGTACTTC
cdr3_length: 17
j_call: TRBJ2-7
clone_size: NA
d_call: TRBD1
v_call: TRBV28

cdr3_aa: CASSLPRSPLHF
cdr3_nt: TGTGCCAGCAGTTTACCCCGGTCACCCCTCCACTTT
cdr3_length: 12
j_call: TRBJ1-6
clone_size: NA
d_call: NA
v_call: TRBV27

cdr3_aa: CATAVSGGFYEQFF
cdr3_nt: TGTGCCACCGCCGTGAGCGGGGGCTTCTATGAGCAGTTCTTC
cdr3_length: 14
j_call: TRBJ2-1
clone_size: few
d_call: TRBD2
v_call: TRBV2

cdr3_aa: CASSYGGRATYGYTF
cdr3_nt: TGTGCCAGCAGTTACGGTGGCAGGGCTACCTATGGCTACACCTTC
cdr3_length: 15
j_call: TRBJ1-2
clone_size: few
d_call: NA
v_call: TRBV6-6

cdr3_aa: CASSLASSHEQYF
cdr3_nt: TGTGCCAGCAGCTTGGCTAGCTCCCACGAGCAGTACTTC
cdr3_length: 13
j_call: TRBJ2-7
clone_size: NA
d_call: NA
v_call: TRBV5-4

cdr3_aa: CASSPRAGADTEAFF
cdr3_nt: TGTGCCAGCTCACCAAGGGCAGGGGCGGACACTGAAGCTTTCTTT
cdr3_length: 15
j_call: TRBJ1-1
clone_size: NA
d_call: NA
v_call: TRBV18

cdr3_aa: CASSFFGGGMETQYF
cdr3_nt: TGTGCCAGCAGTTTCTTCGGGGGGGGAATGGAGACCCAGTACTTC
cdr3_length: 15
j_call: TRBJ2-5
clone_size: NA
d_call: TRBD2
v_call: TRBV28

cdr3_aa: CASSYGPSSYEQYF
cdr3_nt: TGTGCCAGCAGTTACGGGCCGAGCTCCTACGAGCAGTACTTC
cdr3_length: 14
j_call: TRBJ2-7
clone_size: NA
d_call: NA
v_call: TRBV6-5

cdr3_aa: CASSPVGGYEQYF
cdr3_nt: TGTGCCAGCAGCCCGGTGGGGGGATACGAGCAGTACTTC
cdr3_length: 13
j_call: TRBJ2-7
clone_size: NA
d_call: NA
v_call: TRBV14

cdr3_aa: CASRNHQGTYEQYF
cdr3_nt: TGCGCCAGCAGGAATCACCAGGGCACCTACGAGCAGTACTTC
cdr3_length: 14
j_call: TRBJ2-7
clone_size: NA
d_call: NA
v_call: TRBV5-1

cdr3_aa: CASSQDRETYEQYF
cdr3_nt: TGCGCCAGCAGCCAAGACAGGGAAACCTACGAGCAGTACTTC
cdr3_length: 14
j_call: TRBJ2-7
clone_size: NA
d_call: NA
v_call: TRBV4-1

cdr3_aa: CASSRAGELFF
cdr3_nt: TGTGCCAGCAGCCGTGCCGGGGAGCTATTTTTT
cdr3_length: 11
j_call: TRBJ2-2
clone_size: NA
d_call: NA
v_call: TRBV28

cdr3_aa: CASIPTAGIPGTQYF
cdr3_nt: TGTGCCAGCATCCCAACGGCCGGGATCCCGGGGACCCAGTACTTC
cdr3_length: 15
j_call: TRBJ2-5
clone_size: NA
d_call: NA
v_call: TRBV27

cdr3_aa: CASNSTGTTTNYGYTF
cdr3_nt: TGTGCCAGCAACTCCACGGGGACAACGACTAACTATGGCTACACCTTC
cdr3_length: 16
j_call: TRBJ1-2
clone_size: NA
d_call: NA
v_call: TRBV11-2

cdr3_aa: CASVGAGARWQYF
cdr3_nt: TGTGCCAGCGTCGGGGCGGGGGCCCGGTGGCAGTACTTC
cdr3_length: 13
j_call: TRBJ2-7
clone_size: few
d_call: NA
v_call: TRBV27

cdr3_aa: CASSLDSTGELFF
cdr3_nt: TGTGCCAGCAGCTTAGATTCGACCGGGGAGCTGTTTTTT
cdr3_length: 13
j_call: TRBJ2-2
clone_size: NA
d_call: NA
v_call: TRBV11-2

cdr3_aa: CASSPEPAGGPHEQYF
cdr3_nt: TGCGCCAGCAGCCCGGAACCAGCGGGAGGGCCCCACGAGCAGTACTTC
cdr3_length: 16
j_call: TRBJ2-7
clone_size: NA
d_call: TRBD2
v_call: TRBV5-1

cdr3_aa: CAISDQRTAEDEKLFF
cdr3_nt: TGTGCCATCAGTGACCAGAGGACAGCAGAGGATGAAAAACTGTTTTTT
cdr3_length: 16
j_call: TRBJ1-4
clone_size: few
d_call: NA
v_call: TRBV10-3

cdr3_aa: CASSLIKPELAGGYEQYF
cdr3_nt: TGTGCCAGCAGTTTAATTAAACCAGAACTAGCGGGTGGCTACGAGCAGTACTTC
cdr3_length: 18
j_call: TRBJ2-7
clone_size: NA
d_call: TRBD2
v_call: TRBV28

cdr3_aa: CASGPGGNQPQHF
cdr3_nt: TGTGCTAGTGGCCCGGGGGGCAATCAGCCCCAGCATTTT
cdr3_length: 13
j_call: TRBJ1-5
clone_size: NA
d_call: NA
v_call: TRBV12-5